One and the same sample provided the 3 T cell receptor beta chains below, sequenced in a study of T cell changes during pregnancy in multiple sclerosis. Here immunoSEQ multiplex PCR was the method, and the copy in TCRdb shows in-frame clones only, minus some. The top ten clones hold roughly 0.58% of a sample with about 36,000 clones, more than 75% of them seen once. The input for sequencing was CD4+ T cells from peripheral blood mononuclear cells, taken in the first trimester of pregnancy. The receptors were gathered from a female donor with multiple sclerosis, enrolled in a pregnancy study.

The V call is TRBV5-4, the J call TRBJ2-4, with 9 bases identical to TRBD1. The V gene end was trimmed by 3 bases and the J gene end by 7 bases; junction bases not matched to a gene: 5. This CDR3 is built from 14 residues. CDR1 is SGHNT and CDR2 is YYREEE in the germline V gene (reference sequence). Here the CDR3 reads CASSSGDRANIQYF. Written as DNA, the CDR3 is TGTGCCAGCAGCTCCGGGGACAGGGCCAACATTCAGTACTTC. The full variable domain, with the rest looked up from reference TRBV5-4 and TRBJ2-4, is ETGVTQSPTHLIKTRGQQVTLRCSSQSGHNTVSWYQQALGQGPQFIFQYYREEENGRGNFPPRFSGLQFPNYSSELNVNALELDDSALYLCASSSGDRANIQYFGAGTRLSVL.

This sequence joins TRBV9 and TRBJ2-1; TRBD2 matches at 9 bases. This CDR3 has 14 amino acids. CDR1 SGDLS and CDR2 YYNGEE come from the germline V gene. The V segment lost 3 bases and the J segment 10 bases; nucleotides outside the gene matches: 8. The CDR3 here is CASSARGGASEQFF. In nucleotides, the CDR3 is TGTGCCAGCAGCGCCCGCGGGGGGGCCAGCGAGCAGTTCTTC.

The chain combines TRBV4-1 with TRBJ2-5; 11 bases are a match to TRBD2. Germline CDR1 and CDR2: MGHRA and YSYEKL. The CDR3 consists of 18 residues. V shed 3 bases, J shed 5 bases, and the junction held 14 bases outside the gene matches. Here the CDR3 reads CASSHKLREASGGETQYF. The CDR3 bases are TGCGCCAGCAGCCATAAGCTCCGGGAGGCTAGCGGGGGGGAGACCCAGTACTTC.